One sample yielded the 30 T cell receptor beta chains listed below, sequenced in a study of technical replicates of blood from several donors. Method: immunoSEQ multiplex PCR; TCRdb's copy keeps in-frame clones and lacks some. The sample has approximately 81,000 clones, around 95% seen once. The sequencing sample was made of T cells isolated from PBMCs. The receptors stem from a human donor in good health.

The V and J genes are TRBV21-1 and TRBJ2-5; whether TRBD1, the table's D call, matches the DNA was not checked. TRBV21-1 is listed as a pseudogene. The CDR3 is 14 residues long. CDR3 nucleotide sequence: TGTGCCAGCAGCAAATATACAGGGTTGGAGACCCAGTACTTC. Translated: CASSKYTGLETQYF.

V is TRBV5-1 and J is TRBJ1-4, with TRBD1 identical over 7 bases. CDR1 is SGHRS and CDR2 is YFSETQ in the germline V gene. The length of the CDR3 is 14 residues. V lost 5 bases, J lost 5 bases, and 6 bases stayed unmatched. CDR3 in amino acids: CASSSGTDNEKLFF. The CDR3 coding sequence is TGCGCCAGCAGTTCCGGGACAGACAATGAAAAACTGTTTTTT.

This chain joins TRBV30 and TRBJ1-2; no clear D. The CDR3 extends over 14 amino acids. Germline V lookup: CDR1 GTSNPN, CDR2 SVGIG (reference sequence). Trimming removed 5 bases at V and 0 bases at J, with 13 bases between. CDR3 DNA sequence: TGTGCCTGGGGGCCCACGGAAACTAACTATGGCTACACCTTC. Its protein is CAWGPTETNYGYTF.

The CDR3 protein is CASSQDAAGPGGEQYF. CDR3 coding DNA: TGTGCCAGCAGCCAAGACGCCGCTGGCCCTGGAGGGGAGCAGTACTTC. This rearrangement joins TRBV4-2 to TRBJ2-7; TRBD2 is a possible D gene (6 bases). CDR3 length: 16 residues. Per the germline V gene, CDR1 is LGHNA and CDR2 is YNFKEQ. Trimming took 0 bases from V and 7 from J, leaving 19 bases between them.

The chain links TRBV4-1 to TRBJ1-1; D uncertain. The V gene's germline CDR1 is MGHRA and CDR2 YSYEKL. V lost 3 bases to trimming and J lost 1 base, with 15 bases between them. The CDR3 consists of 16 residues. The CDR3 reads CASSQHGGVTNTEAFF. CDR3 DNA sequence: TGCGCCAGCAGCCAGCATGGAGGAGTGACGAACACTGAAGCTTTCTTT.

V and J are TRBV7-9 and TRBJ2-2; 10 bases line up with TRBD2. The CDR3 extends over 15 amino acids. CDR1 is SEHNR and CDR2 is FQNEAQ in the germline V gene (reference sequence). With V trimmed by 2 bases and J by 5 bases, 2 bases remained unmatched. In nucleotides, the CDR3 is TGTGCCAGCAGCTTACTAGCGGGAGAGACCGGGGAGCTGTTTTTT. It yields the protein CASSLLAGETGELFF.

The V call is TRBV19, the J call TRBJ2-5, with 7 bases fitting TRBD1. Germline CDR1 and CDR2: LNHDA and SQIVND (reference sequence). The CDR3 totals 14 residues. V lost 5 bases, J lost 3 bases, and 6 bases stayed unmatched. CDR3 DNA: TGTGCCAGTAGTGCAGGGGGTTTAGAAGAGACCCAGTACTTC. Translating it yields CASSAGGLEETQYF.

In DNA form, the CDR3 reads TGTGCCAGCAGCGTAGAAACTAGCGGGTGGTTTCCGAACACCGGGGAGCTGTTTTTT. Translating it yields CASSVETSGWFPNTGELFF. The genes are TRBV9 and TRBJ2-2, with 9 bases identical to TRBD2. This CDR3 comprises 19 residues. Germline V gene sequence: CDR1 SGDLS, CDR2 YYNGEE. With V trimmed by 0 bases and J by 0 bases, 9 bases remained unmatched.

The gene calls are TRBV30 and TRBJ2-1; 7 bases line up with TRBD1. Looked up from germline, CDR1 is GTSNPN and CDR2 is SVGIG (reference sequence). This CDR3 has 17 amino acids. V shed 2 bases and J 3 bases; nucleotides not matched to a gene: 13. Here the CDR3 reads CAWSPRGTVDYYNEQFF. The DNA for the CDR3 is TGTGCCTGGAGTCCGCGAGGGACAGTTGATTACTACAATGAGCAGTTCTTC.

The chain joins TRBV18 to TRBJ2-2; 10 bases map to TRBD2. This CDR3 is built from 15 residues. Germline trimming cut 3 bases from V and 6 bases from J; bases unmatched to any gene: 4. Germline V gene data show CDR1 as KGHSH and CDR2 as LQKENI. The CDR3 DNA is TGTGCCAGCTCACCTCAGCGGGAGGGCTCCGGGGAGCTGTTTTTT. This translates into CASSPQREGSGELFF.

The count of this clone is one. This chain connects TRBV10-3 to TRBJ1-5; maybe TRBD1 (5 bases). The germline V and J ends were trimmed by 3 bases and 1 base, with 13 bases remaining between them. Per germline, CDR1 ENHRY and CDR2 SYGVKD. There are 16 residues in the CDR3. CDR3 in amino acids: CAISDAPPGSNQPQHF. Here the CDR3 DNA reads TGTGCCATCAGTGATGCCCCCCCAGGGAGCAATCAGCCCCAGCATTTT.

This clone was recorded once. The V gene is TRBV9, the J gene TRBJ1-1; tentatively, D is TRBD1 (5 bases). Germline-derived CDR1 and CDR2 are SGDLS and YYNGEE. V was shortened by 0 bases and J by 7 bases, with 16 bases between the two germline ends. The CDR3 covers 15 residues. The CDR3 DNA sequence: TGTGCCAGCAGCGTAGGATTCTGGGGGGACGGTGAAGCTTTCTTT. Amino acid sequence: CASSVGFWGDGEAFF. Full variable domain (remainder filled in from reference TRBV9 and TRBJ1-1): DSGVTQTPKHLITATGQRVTLRCSPRSGDLSVYWYQQSLDQGLQFLIQYYNGEERAKGNILERFSAQQFPDLHSELNLSSLELGDSALYFCASSVGFWGDGEAFFGQGTRLTVV.

The CDR3, as DNA: TGCGCCAGCAGCTTCACCGGGACAGGGTCCTACGAGCAGTACTTC. Protein product: CASSFTGTGSYEQYF. V and J are TRBV5-1 and TRBJ2-7; 9 bases align to TRBD1. Looked up from germline, CDR1 is SGHRS and CDR2 is YFSETQ. The CDR3 has 15 amino acids. The ends lost 2 bases at V and 1 base at J; junction bases unmatched: 4.

This sequence joins TRBV5-6 and TRBJ2-7; 7 nucleotides align to TRBD2. Germline V gene sequence: CDR1 SGHDT, CDR2 YYEEEE. CDR3 length equals 14 residues. Trimming at V came to 0 bases and at J to 8 bases, leaving 8 bases not matched to a gene. CDR3: CASSLVAGVGKQYF. The CDR3 DNA sequence: TGTGCCAGCAGCTTGGTGGCGGGAGTAGGCAAGCAGTACTTC.

This chain joins TRBV30 and TRBJ2-3; D is possibly TRBD1 (5 bases). The CDR3 consists of 14 residues. CDR1 GTSNPN and CDR2 SVGIG come from the germline V gene (reference sequence). V gave up 8 bases and J gave up 6 bases, with 21 bases separating them. CDR3 sequence reads: CASGHPGGADTQYF. CDR3 coding DNA: TGTGCCAGTGGACATCCCGGTGGCGCGGATACGCAGTATTTT.

The V and J genes are TRBV27 and TRBJ2-3; 7 nucleotides line up with TRBD2. The trim removed 6 bases at V and 2 bases at J, leaving 8 bases unmatched. Germline V gene lookup returns CDR1 MNHEY and CDR2 SMNVEV (reference sequence). This CDR3 has 15 amino acids. In DNA, the CDR3 is TGTGCCAGCAGCCAGGTCGGGGGGACCACAGATACGCAGTATTTT. It encodes CASSQVGGTTDTQYF.

Only one count was recorded for this clone. V gene TRBV5-5 combines with J gene TRBJ2-7; 10 bases map to TRBD2. The V and J ends lost 0 bases and 4 bases, in that order; junction bases with no gene match: 4. This CDR3 spans 15 amino acids. Germline-derived CDR1 and CDR2 are SGHKS and YYEKEE (reference sequence). CDR3 coding DNA: TGTGCCAGCAGCTTGGTCGGACTAGCGGAATACGAGCAGTACTTC. Translation: CASSLVGLAEYEQYF.

DNA of the CDR3: TGTGCCAGCAGCCCCCTCGGAGTAATAGATACTGAAGCTTTCTTT. Protein product: CASSPLGVIDTEAFF. The genes are TRBV7-7 and TRBJ1-1; D is uncertain. This CDR3 has 15 amino acids. From germline, CDR1 is SSHAT and CDR2 FNYEAQ (reference sequence). Trimming shortened V by 5 bases and J by 5 bases, and 18 bases separated the two germline ends.

The V gene is TRBV7-9, the J gene TRBJ2-2; 9 bases are a match to TRBD2. Germline CDR1 is SEHNR and CDR2 is FQNEAQ (reference sequence). This CDR3 has 16 amino acids. The junction had 13 bases not matched to a gene; V was cut back by 5 bases and J by 9 bases. The CDR3 here is CASSEYSGTSFWELFF. DNA for the CDR3: TGTGCCAGCAGCGAGTACTCCGGGACTAGCTTCTGGGAGCTGTTTTTT.

This chain joins TRBV9 and TRBJ2-2, with 14 positions matching TRBD2. The ends lost 3 bases at V and 5 bases at J; junction bases unmatched: 3. CDR1 is SGDLS, CDR2 YYNGEE, per germline. CDR3 length: 16 amino acids. In DNA, the CDR3 is TGTGCCAGCAGCGGGGGACTAGCGGGAGTGACCGGGGAGCTGTTTTTT. It specifies CASSGGLAGVTGELFF.

The chain recombines TRBV27 with TRBJ2-5, with TRBD1 identical over 10 bases. Losses at the gene ends were 8 bases for V and 4 bases for J; bases not matched to a gene: 13. Germline-derived CDR1 and CDR2 are MNHEY and SMNVEV (reference sequence). The CDR3 has 16 residues. CDR3 DNA sequence: TGTGCCAGCCAACGACAGGGGGCCATCCTAGGAGAGACCCAGTACTTC. It specifies CASQRQGAILGETQYF.

The chain recombines TRBV2 with TRBJ1-5; D is uncertain. V was shortened by 0 bases and J by 6 bases, with 6 bases between the two germline ends. This CDR3 region has 13 residues. Germline V gives CDR1 SNHLY, CDR2 FYNNEI. CDR3: CASSEAEGQPQHF. The CDR3 bases are TGTGCCAGCAGTGAAGCGGAGGGTCAGCCCCAGCATTTT.

This chain uses TRBV30 with TRBJ1-2; no reliable D call. Germline V lookup: CDR1 GTSNPN, CDR2 SVGIG (reference sequence). The CDR3 length is 12 residues. The germline V and J ends were trimmed by 4 bases and 8 bases, with 14 bases remaining between them. The CDR3 loop is CAWNSDSTGYTF. For the CDR3, the DNA is TGTGCCTGGAATAGTGATAGTACGGGCTACACCTTC.

The chain uses TRBV5-1 and TRBJ2-3, with D possibly TRBD2 on 6 matching bases. Per the germline V gene, CDR1 is SGHRS and CDR2 is YFSETQ. The V and J ends lost 4 bases and 2 bases respectively, with 14 bases between them. The CDR3 length is 15 residues. The chain's CDR3 is CASSHNGGNTDTQYF. The CDR3 nucleotides read TGCGCCAGCAGCCATAACGGGGGAAACACAGATACGCAGTATTTT.

This clone has a handful of counts. This sequence joins TRBV5-6 and TRBJ1-3; D perhaps matches TRBD1 (6 bases). The CDR3 length is 15 residues. From germline, CDR1 is SGHDT and CDR2 YYEEEE. Trimming cost V 3 bases and J 3 bases, with 13 bases left between them. The CDR3 is CASSYQTGIGNTIYF. CDR3 DNA sequence: TGTGCCAGCAGCTACCAAACAGGGATTGGAAACACCATATATTTT.

The chain employs TRBV6-1 and TRBJ1-2; D is undetermined. CDR3 size: 12 residues. The V end was cut by 3 bases, the J end by 5 bases, with 7 bases between. Looked up from germline, CDR1 is MNHNS and CDR2 is SASEGT. Here the CDR3 DNA reads TGTGCCAGCAGTGAGTTGCGGTATGGCTACACCTTC. The encoded protein is CASSELRYGYTF.

The rearrangement links TRBV28 to TRBJ2-5; D call uncertain. The V end lost 5 bases, the J end lost 1 base, and 17 bases lay between the germline ends. CDR1 and CDR2 from the germline V gene are MDHEN and SYDVKM. This CDR3 region has 16 residues. The CDR3 loop is CASSVLQSTIQETQYF. The CDR3 nucleotides read TGTGCCAGCAGTGTGTTGCAGAGTACTATCCAAGAGACCCAGTACTTC.

The rearrangement links TRBV29-1 to TRBJ2-2; 7 bases agree with TRBD2. CDR3 size: 15 residues. Germline V gives CDR1 SQVTM, CDR2 ANQGSEA. The V and J ends lost 5 bases and 3 bases, in that order; junction bases with no gene match: 9. The CDR3 DNA reads as TGCAGCGTTTCCGTGGGAGGGGACTACACCGGGGAGCTGTTTTTT. This sequence encodes CSVSVGGDYTGELFF.

V gene TRBV2 combines with J gene TRBJ2-1; 8 bases match TRBD2. J gave up 4 bases and V 6 bases, and 8 bases lay outside the gene matches. CDR1 is SNHLY, CDR2 FYNNEI, per germline. The length of the CDR3 is 15 residues. CDR3 in amino acids: CASRATSGLYNEQFF. CDR3 nucleotides: TGTGCCAGCAGGGCTACTAGCGGCCTTTACAATGAGCAGTTCTTC.

The chain recombines TRBV29-1 with TRBJ2-7, with no clear D. This CDR3 contains 13 residues. CDR1 and CDR2 (germline): SQVTM, ANQGSEA. The V gene lost 5 bases and the J gene lost 4 bases, with 15 bases spanning the gap. CDR3 sequence: CSVFGAKAYEQYF. In nucleotides, the CDR3 is TGCAGCGTTTTCGGTGCAAAAGCATACGAGCAGTACTTC.